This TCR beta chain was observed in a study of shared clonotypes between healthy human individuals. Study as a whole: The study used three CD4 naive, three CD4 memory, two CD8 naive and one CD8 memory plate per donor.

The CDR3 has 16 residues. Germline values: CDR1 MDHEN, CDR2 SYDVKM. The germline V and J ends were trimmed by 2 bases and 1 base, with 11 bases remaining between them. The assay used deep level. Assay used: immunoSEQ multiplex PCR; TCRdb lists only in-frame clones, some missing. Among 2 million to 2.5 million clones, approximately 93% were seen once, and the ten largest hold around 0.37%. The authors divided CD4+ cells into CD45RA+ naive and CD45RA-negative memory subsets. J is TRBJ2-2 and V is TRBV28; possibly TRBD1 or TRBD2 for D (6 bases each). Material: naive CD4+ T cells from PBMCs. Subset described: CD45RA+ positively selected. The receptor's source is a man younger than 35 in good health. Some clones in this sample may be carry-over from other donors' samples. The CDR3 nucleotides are TGTGCCAGCAGTTTAAGGGGGGCCCTGAACACCGGGGAGCTGTTTTTT. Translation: CASSLRGALNTGELFF. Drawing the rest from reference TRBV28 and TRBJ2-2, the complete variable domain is DVKVTQSSRYLVKRTGEKVFLECVQDMDHENMFWYRQDPGLGLRLIYFSYDVKMKEKGDIPEGYSVSREKKERFSLILESASTNQTSMYLCASSLRGALNTGELFFGEGSRLTVL.